The 21 T cell receptor beta chains below come from one sample, sequenced in a study of blood T cell repertoires in COVID-19. Profiling relied on immunoSEQ multiplex PCR, and the TCRdb table lists in-frame clones only, not all of them. There are under 150,000 clones in the sample; 75% to 90% occur only once, and about 20% lies in the top ten. Sequencing was done on a sample of PBMCs or T cells enriched from blood (not recorded which). These receptor sequences come from a man aged 25 to 45 who had recovered from COVID-19.

The chain recombines TRBV6-1 with TRBJ1-2, with TRBD1 matching over 7 bases. Germline V gives CDR1 MNHNS, CDR2 SASEGT. V was pared by 1 base and J by 4 bases, with 6 bases of the junction left unmatched. The CDR3 spans 15 residues. DNA of the CDR3: TGTGCCAGCAGTGAAGGCGCAGGGGGGTCCTATGGCTACACCTTC. Its protein is CASSEGAGGSYGYTF.

The V call is TRBV7-2, the J call TRBJ2-4; tentatively, D is TRBD1 (6 bases). V was pared by 5 bases and J by 1 base, with 12 bases between. The length of the CDR3 is 15 residues. Germline V gives CDR1 SGHTA, CDR2 FQGNSA. CDR3 region: CASSKATGAKNIQYF. DNA of the CDR3: TGTGCCAGCAGCAAGGCTACAGGGGCCAAAAACATTCAGTACTTC.

Only a few counts were recorded for this clone. The chain uses TRBV6-5 and TRBJ1-1; 8 nucleotides line up with TRBD1. Germline V CDR1 and CDR2: MNHEY, SVGAGI. Unmatched junction bases numbered 6, after V lost 7 bases and J lost 2 bases. This CDR3 spans 14 amino acids. The CDR3 region has the DNA TGTGCCAGCAATTTAGACAGGGGTAACACTGAAGCTTTCTTT. Translating it yields CASNLDRGNTEAFF.

The chain uses TRBV12-3 or TRBV12-4 and TRBJ1-5; D is undetermined. This CDR3 is built from 12 residues. With 4 bases removed from V and 6 bases from J, the gap between germline ends came to 7 bases. Written as DNA, the CDR3 is TGTGCCAGCAGTTCTGGAGGTCAGCCCCAGCATTTT. Translated, it gives CASSSGGQPQHF.

This rearrangement joins TRBV7-3 to TRBJ2-6, with TRBD1 matching over 7 bases. The length of the CDR3 is 18 residues. The V gene's germline CDR1 is SGHTA and CDR2 FQGTGA. Trimming cost V 6 bases and J 0 bases; bases outside gene matches: 11. CDR3 nucleotides: TGTGCCAGCAGGCAACCGGGACAGTCCGGCTCTGGGGCCAACGTCCTGACTTTC. Translated: CASRQPGQSGSGANVLTF.

This clone showed up just once. The V gene is TRBV19, the J gene TRBJ1-3, with 7 bases matching TRBD1. The trim removed 7 bases at V and 7 bases at J, leaving 10 bases unmatched. There are 14 residues in the CDR3. Germline values: CDR1 LNHDA, CDR2 SQIVND (reference sequence). DNA for the CDR3: TGTGCCAGTATTCCGGACAGGCCCGGGAACACCATATATTTT. As protein: CASIPDRPGNTIYF. The full variable domain, in which reference TRBV19 and TRBJ1-3 provide the parts outside the CDR3, is DGGITQSPKYLFRKEGQNVTLSCEQNLNHDAMYWYRQDPGQGLRLIYYSQIVNDFQKGDIAEGYSVSREKKESFPLTVTSAQKNPTAFYLCASIPDRPGNTIYFGEGSWLTVV.

V gene TRBV7-9 combines with J gene TRBJ2-1, with D uncertain. The CDR3 spans 15 residues. CDR1 and CDR2 from the germline V gene are SEHNR and FQNEAQ (reference sequence). With 1 base removed from V and 3 bases from J, the gap between germline ends came to 10 bases. CDR3 residues: CASSLGLEYYNEQFF. The CDR3 region has the DNA TGTGCCAGCAGCTTAGGCTTGGAGTACTACAATGAGCAGTTCTTC.

This clone was recorded once. The chain employs TRBV9 and TRBJ1-1; weak D call: TRBD1 (6 bases). The V gene lost 5 bases and the J gene lost 4 bases, with 15 bases spanning the gap. Germline CDR1 is SGDLS and CDR2 is YYNGEE. The CDR3 is 14 amino acids. The CDR3 nucleotides are TGTGCCAGCAGTGGAAACAGGGAGAGCACTGAAGCTTTCTTT. This codes for CASSGNRESTEAFF.

This clone was seen more than once but under ten times. J is TRBJ1-6 and V is TRBV7-2, with D uncertain. Germline CDR1 SGHTA, CDR2 FQGNSA. V lost 1 base and J lost 8, with 6 bases in between. The CDR3 spans 13 residues. CDR3 residues: CASSLERDSPLHF. The DNA of the CDR3 is TGTGCCAGCAGCTTAGAACGGGATTCACCCCTCCACTTT. The entire variable domain, with the rest obtained from reference TRBV7-2 and TRBJ1-6, is as follows: GAGVSQSPSNKVTEKGKDVELRCDPISGHTALYWYRQSLGQGLEFLIYFQGNSAPDKSGLPSDRFSAERTGGSVSTLTIQRTQQEDSAVYLCASSLERDSPLHFGNGTRLTVT.

The chain combines TRBV6-5 with TRBJ1-2; D unclear. The germline V gene has CDR1 MNHEY and CDR2 SVGAGI. This CDR3 has 12 residues. V was cut by 3 bases and J by 7 bases, with 9 bases left in between. The CDR3 loop reads CASSYEGGGYTF. DNA of the CDR3: TGTGCCAGCAGTTATGAAGGAGGTGGCTACACCTTC.

The chain is built from TRBV3-1 (or the pseudogene TRBV3-2) and TRBJ1-1; the D is unclear. CDR3 length: 14 amino acids. Per the germline V gene, CDR1 is LGHDT and CDR2 is YNNKEL (reference sequence). V was shortened by 2 bases and J by 13 bases, with 20 bases between the two germline ends. This CDR3 reads CASSQPPSVWEVFF. The CDR3 nucleotides read TGTGCCAGCAGCCAACCTCCATCTGTCTGGGAGGTTTTCTTT.

Here the CDR3 DNA reads TGTGCCAGTAGCCCTGGACAGTTCCAAGAGACCCAGTACTTC. Translation: CASSPGQFQETQYF. The rearrangement joins TRBV19 to TRBJ2-5; possibly TRBD1 for D (6 bases). Germline values: CDR1 LNHDA, CDR2 SQIVND (reference sequence). The CDR3 totals 14 residues. Trimming left V 6 bases short and J 1 base short, with 12 bases between.

This chain joins TRBV5-6 and TRBJ2-6; D is unresolved. Germline V gives CDR1 SGHDT, CDR2 YYEEEE. V was trimmed by 1 base and J by 0 bases, leaving 2 bases between them. The CDR3 loop spans 14 amino acids. The CDR3 is CASSLLSGANVLTF. CDR3 DNA: TGTGCCAGCAGCTTGCTCTCTGGGGCCAACGTCCTGACTTTC.

J is TRBJ2-4 and V is TRBV9; 7 positions match TRBD2. This CDR3 contains 15 residues. CDR1 SGDLS and CDR2 YYNGEE come from the germline V gene. V gave up 7 bases and J gave up 0 bases; unmatched junction bases: 7. The CDR3 bases are TGTGCCAGCGCAGCGGGGCCCTTAGCCAAAAACATTCAGTACTTC. It yields the protein CASAAGPLAKNIQYF. The full variable domain, with the rest looked up from reference TRBV9 and TRBJ2-4, is DSGVTQTPKHLITATGQRVTLRCSPRSGDLSVYWYQQSLDQGLQFLIQYYNGEERAKGNILERFSAQQFPDLHSELNLSSLELGDSALYFCASAAGPLAKNIQYFGAGTRLSVL.

This sequence joins TRBV14 and TRBJ1-4; tentative D call: TRBD1 (6 bases). CDR1 is SGHDN, CDR2 FVKESK, per germline. The V gene lost 4 bases and the J gene lost 7 bases, with 13 bases spanning the gap. CDR3 size: 14 residues. The CDR3, as DNA: TGTGCCAGCAGCCCCCGGGGGGCAGGTGAAAAACTGTTTTTT. Translating it yields CASSPRGAGEKLFF.

The gene calls are TRBV2 and TRBJ2-5; 12 bases are a match to TRBD2. The germline gives CDR1 SNHLY, CDR2 FYNNEI. V shed 4 bases and J 3 bases; nucleotides not matched to a gene: 3. The CDR3 consists of 15 residues. CDR3 nucleotide sequence: TGTGCCAGCAGTGCATGGACTAGCGGGAAAGAGACCCAGTACTTC. Residues: CASSAWTSGKETQYF. The variable domain in full, completed from reference TRBV2 and TRBJ2-5, reads EPEVTQTPSHQVTQMGQEVILRCVPISNHLYFYWYRQILGQKVEFLVSFYNNEISEKSEIFDDQFSVERPDGSNFTLKIRSTKLEDSAMYFCASSAWTSGKETQYFGPGTRLLVL.

V is TRBV3-1 (or the pseudogene TRBV3-2) and J is TRBJ1-4, with D hard to call. Germline-derived CDR1 and CDR2 are LGHDT and YNNKEL (reference sequence). The V gene lost 1 base and the J gene lost 4 bases, with 10 bases spanning the gap. The CDR3 has 15 amino acids. CDR3 loop: CASSQVQKVNEKLFF. In nucleotides, the CDR3 is TGTGCCAGCAGCCAAGTTCAGAAAGTTAATGAAAAACTGTTTTTT.

CDR3 nucleotide sequence: TGTGCCAGCAGCCAACCCGCTGGTCGGGAGCAGTACTTC. This encodes CASSQPAGREQYF. The V and J genes are TRBV3-1 (or the pseudogene TRBV3-2) and TRBJ2-7; the D is unclear. V lost 2 bases and J 7 bases, leaving 12 bases between the germline ends. This CDR3 is built from 13 residues. CDR1 LGHDT and CDR2 YNNKEL come from the germline V gene (reference sequence).

This sequence joins TRBV6-2 or TRBV6-3 and TRBJ1-6; TRBD1 aligns across 7 bases. Unmatched junction bases numbered 11, after V lost 0 bases and J lost 9 bases. The CDR3 runs 17 residues. The germline gives CDR1 MNHEY, CDR2 SVGEGT. The CDR3 loop is CASSYSPRTGISSPLHF. The DNA of the CDR3 is TGTGCCAGCAGTTACTCCCCTCGGACAGGTATTTCTTCACCCCTCCACTTT.

The rearrangement uses TRBV19 and TRBJ2-3, with unresolved D. CDR1 is LNHDA and CDR2 is SQIVND in the germline V gene (reference sequence). V shed 2 bases and J shed 2 bases, with 5 bases lying between them. This CDR3 is 13 amino acids long. CDR3 region: CASSIHFTDTQYF. In DNA form, the CDR3 reads TGTGCCAGTAGTATACACTTCACAGATACGCAGTATTTT.

The CDR3 reads CASRGTVNNQPQHF. The CDR3 nucleotides are TGTGCCAGCCGAGGGACAGTGAACAATCAGCCCCAGCATTTT. The rearrangement joins TRBV28 to TRBJ1-5, with 7 positions matching TRBD1. Trimming took 8 bases from V and 3 from J; bases not matched to a gene: 7. This CDR3 spans 14 amino acids. Per germline, CDR1 MDHEN and CDR2 SYDVKM.